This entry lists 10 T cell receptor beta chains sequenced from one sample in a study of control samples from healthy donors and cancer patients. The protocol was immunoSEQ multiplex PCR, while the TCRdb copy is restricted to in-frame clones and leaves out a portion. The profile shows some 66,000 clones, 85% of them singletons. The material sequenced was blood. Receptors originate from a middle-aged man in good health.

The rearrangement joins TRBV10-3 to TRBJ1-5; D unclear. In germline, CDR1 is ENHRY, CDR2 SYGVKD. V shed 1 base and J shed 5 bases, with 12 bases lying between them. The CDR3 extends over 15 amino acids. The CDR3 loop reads CAISEYWGEDQPQHF. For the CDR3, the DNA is TGTGCCATCAGTGAGTACTGGGGAGAAGATCAGCCCCAGCATTTT.

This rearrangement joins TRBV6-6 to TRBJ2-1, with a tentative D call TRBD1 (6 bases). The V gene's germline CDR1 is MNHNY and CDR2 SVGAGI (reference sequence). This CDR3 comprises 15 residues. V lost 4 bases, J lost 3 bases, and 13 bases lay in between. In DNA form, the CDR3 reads TGTGCCAGCAGTTTCGGGACAACCTACTACAATGAGCAGTTCTTC. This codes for CASSFGTTYYNEQFF.

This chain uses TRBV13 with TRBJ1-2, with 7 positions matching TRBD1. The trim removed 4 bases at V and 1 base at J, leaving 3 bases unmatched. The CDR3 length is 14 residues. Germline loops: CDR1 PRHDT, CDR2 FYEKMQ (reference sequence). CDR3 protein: CASSSGQLNYGYTF. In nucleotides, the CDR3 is TGTGCCAGCAGCTCGGGACAGCTTAACTATGGCTACACCTTC.

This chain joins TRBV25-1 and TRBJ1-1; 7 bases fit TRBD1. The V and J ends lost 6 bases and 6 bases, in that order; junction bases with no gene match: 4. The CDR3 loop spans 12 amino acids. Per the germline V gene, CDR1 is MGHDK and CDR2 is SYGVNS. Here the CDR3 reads CASRTGVAEAFF. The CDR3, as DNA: TGTGCCAGCAGAACAGGGGTTGCTGAAGCTTTCTTT.

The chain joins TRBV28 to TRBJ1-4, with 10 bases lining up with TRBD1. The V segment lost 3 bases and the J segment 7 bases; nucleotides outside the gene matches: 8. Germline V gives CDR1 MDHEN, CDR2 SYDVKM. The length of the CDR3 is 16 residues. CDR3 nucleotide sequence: TGTGCCAGCAGTTTGAGACAGGGGGCGAGTCGTGAAAAACTGTTTTTT. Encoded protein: CASSLRQGASREKLFF.

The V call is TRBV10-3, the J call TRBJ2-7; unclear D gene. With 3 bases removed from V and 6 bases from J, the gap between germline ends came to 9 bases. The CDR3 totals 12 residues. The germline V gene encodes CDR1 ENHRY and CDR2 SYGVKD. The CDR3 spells CAISEGNGEQYF. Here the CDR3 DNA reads TGTGCCATCAGTGAAGGAAACGGCGAGCAGTACTTC.

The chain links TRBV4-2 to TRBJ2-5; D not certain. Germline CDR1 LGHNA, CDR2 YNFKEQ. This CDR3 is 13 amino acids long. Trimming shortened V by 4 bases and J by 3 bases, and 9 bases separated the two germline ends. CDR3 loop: CASSRTAEETQYF. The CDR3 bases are TGTGCCAGCAGCCGGACGGCGGAAGAGACCCAGTACTTC.

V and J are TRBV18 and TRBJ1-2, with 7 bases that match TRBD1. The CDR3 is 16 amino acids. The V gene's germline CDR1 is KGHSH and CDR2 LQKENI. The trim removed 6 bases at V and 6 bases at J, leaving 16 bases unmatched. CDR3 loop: CASSTEGAGIVNGYTF. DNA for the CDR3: TGTGCCAGCTCCACCGAGGGGGCAGGGATAGTGAATGGCTACACCTTC.

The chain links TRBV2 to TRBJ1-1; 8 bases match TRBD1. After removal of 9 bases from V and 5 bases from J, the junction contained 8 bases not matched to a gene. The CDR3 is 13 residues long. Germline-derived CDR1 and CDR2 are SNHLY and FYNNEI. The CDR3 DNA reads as TGTGCCAGTCGACAGGGGATTATGACTGAAGCTTTCTTT. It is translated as CASRQGIMTEAFF.

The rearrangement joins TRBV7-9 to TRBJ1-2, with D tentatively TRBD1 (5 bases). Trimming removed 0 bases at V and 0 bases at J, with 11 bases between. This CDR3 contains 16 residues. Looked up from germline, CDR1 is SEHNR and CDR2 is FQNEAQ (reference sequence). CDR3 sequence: CASSLAPRDSNYGYTF. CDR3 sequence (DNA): TGTGCCAGCAGCTTAGCACCCAGGGACTCTAACTATGGCTACACCTTC. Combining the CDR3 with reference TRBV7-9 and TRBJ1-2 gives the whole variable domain DTGVSQNPRHKITKRGQNVTFRCDPISEHNRLYWYRQTLGQGPEFLTYFQNEAQLEKSRLLSDRFSAERPKGSFSTLEIQRTEQGDSAMYLCASSLAPRDSNYGYTFGSGTRLTVV.